What follows are 20 T cell receptor beta chains derived from one specimen sequenced in a study of blood T cell repertoires in COVID-19. The protocol was immunoSEQ multiplex PCR, while the TCRdb copy is restricted to in-frame clones and leaves out a portion. The sample has tens of thousands of clones, roughly 90% seen once. Source material: peripheral blood. The receptors were gathered from a man between 65 and 85 years old with active or convalescent COVID-19.

The rearrangement joins TRBV11-2 to TRBJ1-4; unclear D gene. The CDR3 loop spans 17 amino acids. V was shortened by 6 bases and J by 0 bases, with 17 bases between the two germline ends. The germline V gene encodes CDR1 SGHAT and CDR2 FQNNGV. CDR3 loop: CASRRGLGVSTNEKLFF. The CDR3 DNA sequence: TGTGCCAGCAGGAGAGGACTTGGGGTTTCAACTAATGAAAAACTGTTTTTT.

The chain has TRBV27 and TRBJ1-1; 9 bases align to TRBD1. V dropped 5 bases and J dropped 0; count of bases not matched to a gene: 4. Germline values: CDR1 MNHEY, CDR2 SMNVEV (reference sequence). The CDR3 has 15 amino acids. Written as DNA, the CDR3 is TGTGCCAGCAGTCGGGACAGGGCAATGAACACTGAAGCTTTCTTT. Encoded protein: CASSRDRAMNTEAFF.

The chain links TRBV25-1 to TRBJ1-2; no clear D. V lost 2 bases and J lost 3, with 13 bases in between. Germline assignment: CDR1 MGHDK and CDR2 SYGVNS. This CDR3 has 15 amino acids. The CDR3 loop is CASSEGGGLDYGYTF. In DNA, the CDR3 is TGTGCCAGCAGTGAAGGCGGAGGGCTGGACTATGGCTACACCTTC.

CDR3 loop: CAITAALGQPQHF. CDR3 coding DNA: TGTGCCATCACGGCGGCTTTAGGTCAGCCCCAGCATTTT. The genes are TRBV10-3 and TRBJ1-5; no definite D call. Germline-derived CDR1 and CDR2 are ENHRY and SYGVKD. V dropped 7 bases and J dropped 6 bases, with 13 bases sitting between them. This CDR3 is built from 13 residues.

The V and J genes are TRBV20-1 and TRBJ1-6; D ambiguous. V was trimmed by 3 bases and J by 10 bases, leaving 16 bases between them. Germline values: CDR1 DFQATT, CDR2 SNEGSKA (reference sequence). The length of the CDR3 is 14 residues. The CDR3 DNA follows: TGCAGTGCTAGTCCGGGGAGGTTAGGCTCACCCCTCCACTTT. Protein sequence: CSASPGRLGSPLHF.

V is TRBV5-5 and J is TRBJ1-1, with D possibly TRBD1 on 6 matching bases. Trimming shortened V by 1 base and J by 5 bases, and 18 bases separated the two germline ends. The germline CDR1 and CDR2 sequences are SGHKS and YYEKEE (reference sequence). This CDR3 has 16 amino acids. CDR3 nucleotides: TGTGCCAGCAGCTTGTGGGTGATGGGGGCAGGGACTGAAGCTTTCTTT. It encodes CASSLWVMGAGTEAFF.

The chain recombines TRBV12-3 or TRBV12-4 with TRBJ2-7, with a weak D call TRBD2 (5 bases). This CDR3 has 13 amino acids. Trimming stripped 1 base from V and 9 bases from J, with 13 bases between. CDR3 coding DNA: TGTGCCAGCAGTTTAGTCGGGATACGAGGGCAGTACTTC. It yields the protein CASSLVGIRGQYF.

In this sample, this clone turned up once. The chain joins TRBV2 to TRBJ2-7, with 10 bases lining up with TRBD1. The CDR3 sequence is 13 residues long. In germline, CDR1 is SNHLY, CDR2 FYNNEI. J lost 4 bases, V lost 7 bases, and 4 bases had no gene match. CDR3 nucleotides: TGTGCCAGCATAGGGACAGGGGTTTACGAGCAGTACTTC. Amino acid sequence: CASIGTGVYEQYF.

The CDR3 here is CASSEGRTGVSYEQYF. The CDR3 bases are TGCGCCAGCAGCGAGGGACGGACAGGAGTCTCCTACGAGCAGTACTTC. This chain joins TRBV5-1 and TRBJ2-7, with 7 bases identical to TRBD1. The CDR3 covers 16 residues. CDR1 and CDR2 (germline): SGHRS, YFSETQ. The junction had 10 bases not matched to a gene; V was cut back by 4 bases and J by 0 bases. The full variable domain, with the rest looked up from reference TRBV5-1 and TRBJ2-7, is KAGVTQTPRYLIKTRGQQVTLSCSPISGHRSVSWYQQTPGQGLQFLFEYFSETQRNKGNFPGRFSGRQFSNSRSEMNVSTLELGDSALYLCASSEGRTGVSYEQYFGPGTRLTVT.

The chain recombines TRBV5-1 with TRBJ2-6; D possibly corresponds to TRBD1 (5 bases). The CDR3 is 16 residues long. The V end was cut by 2 bases, the J end by 2 bases, with 11 bases between. Germline V gene sequence: CDR1 SGHRS, CDR2 YFSETQ. This CDR3 reads CASSFTRDPGANVLTF. The DNA of the CDR3 is TGCGCCAGCAGCTTTACCAGGGATCCTGGGGCCAACGTCCTGACTTTC.

This chain joins TRBV12-3 or TRBV12-4 and TRBJ1-2, with D maybe TRBD1 (6 bases). This CDR3 region has 13 residues. V lost 5 bases and J lost 4, with 11 bases in between. Here the CDR3 reads CASSPQGTYGYTF. The DNA for the CDR3 is TGTGCCAGCAGTCCTCAGGGGACCTATGGCTACACCTTC.

J is TRBJ1-2 and V is TRBV6-5; 8 bases map to TRBD1. Germline V gives CDR1 MNHEY, CDR2 SVGAGI. The length of the CDR3 is 13 residues. V lost 8 bases to trimming and J lost 7 bases; unmatched junction nucleotides: 9. The CDR3 DNA is TGTGCCAGCCGATACGACAGGGGCGTTGGCTACACCTTC. Its protein product is CASRYDRGVGYTF.

The chain couples TRBV2 to TRBJ1-1; D may be TRBD1 (5 bases). Between the trimmed V and J ends, which lost 0 bases and 8 bases, there was a span of 10 bases. The CDR3 spans 13 residues. Germline V gene lookup returns CDR1 SNHLY and CDR2 FYNNEI. CDR3 sequence (DNA): TGTGCCAGCAGTGAAGCGGCGGGGGGAGAAGCTTTCTTT. Its protein product is CASSEAAGGEAFF.

V usage is TRBV5-1 and J usage is TRBJ2-5; D is possibly TRBD2 (6 bases). Trimming stripped 1 base from V and 7 bases from J, with 11 bases between. The CDR3 is 13 residues long. Germline V gene sequence: CDR1 SGHRS, CDR2 YFSETQ. For the CDR3, the DNA is TGCGCCAGCAGCTTGAATGAGGGAGGGACCCAGTACTTC. This gives the protein CASSLNEGGTQYF.

The J gene is TRBJ1-6, the V gene TRBV11-2, with TRBD1 matching 9 bases. The length of the CDR3 is 15 residues. V was clipped by 6 bases and J by 6 bases; unmatched bases: 6. Germline CDR1 is SGHAT and CDR2 is FQNNGV. CDR3 protein: CASSFTGGSNSPLHF. The CDR3, as DNA: TGTGCCAGCAGTTTCACAGGGGGCTCTAATTCACCCCTCCACTTT.

The chain couples TRBV6-5 to TRBJ2-1, with 11 bases aligning to TRBD1. With 5 bases clipped from V and 3 bases from J, the junction kept 3 bases outside the gene matches. This CDR3 has 15 amino acids. CDR1 and CDR2 from the germline V gene are MNHEY and SVGAGI. The CDR3 spells CASSPGQGVYNEQFF. CDR3 coding DNA: TGTGCCAGCAGTCCGGGACAGGGGGTCTACAATGAGCAGTTCTTC.

V and J are TRBV6-1 and TRBJ1-2; no reliable D call. The V end was cut by 1 base, the J end by 7 bases, with 13 bases between. The germline gives CDR1 MNHNS, CDR2 SASEGT. The CDR3 runs to 14 residues. CDR3 nucleotides: TGTGCCAGCAGTGAAGTGTGGAGGGAGGGTGGCTACACCTTC. It codes for CASSEVWREGGYTF.

This chain uses TRBV19 with TRBJ1-6; D unclear. V shed 3 bases and J shed 8 bases, with 11 bases lying between them. CDR1 and CDR2 (germline): LNHDA, SQIVND (reference sequence). This CDR3 contains 14 residues. CDR3 in DNA: TGTGCCAGTAGTATTGAGGGTCAGGATTCACCCCTCCACTTT. Translating it yields CASSIEGQDSPLHF. Drawing the rest from reference TRBV19 and TRBJ1-6, the complete variable domain is DGGITQSPKYLFRKEGQNVTLSCEQNLNHDAMYWYRQDPGQGLRLIYYSQIVNDFQKGDIAEGYSVSREKKESFPLTVTSAQKNPTAFYLCASSIEGQDSPLHFGNGTRLTVT.

The V call is TRBV6-1, the J call TRBJ2-2; TRBD2 matches at 15 bases. The germline V gene has CDR1 MNHNS and CDR2 SASEGT. The CDR3 spans 16 residues. V trimming: 4 bases; J trimming: 5 bases; junction bases outside the gene matches: 2. CDR3 in DNA: TGTGCCAGCAGTGTGGGACTAGCGGGGGGAACCGGGGAGCTGTTTTTT. This encodes CASSVGLAGGTGELFF.

V is TRBV5-1 and J is TRBJ1-2; 9 bases agree with TRBD1. Germline assignment: CDR1 SGHRS and CDR2 YFSETQ. J was trimmed by 5 bases and V by 0 bases; bases with no gene match: 2. The CDR3 covers 14 residues. CDR3 nucleotides: TGCGCCAGCAGCTTGGCCGGGACAGGGTATGGCTACACCTTC. Its protein product is CASSLAGTGYGYTF. The full variable domain, completed using reference TRBV5-1 and TRBJ1-2, is KAGVTQTPRYLIKTRGQQVTLSCSPISGHRSVSWYQQTPGQGLQFLFEYFSETQRNKGNFPGRFSGRQFSNSRSEMNVSTLELGDSALYLCASSLAGTGYGYTFGSGTRLTVV.